A selection of T cell receptor beta chains follows, all from one sample in a study of CD8 T cells in ankylosing spondylitis. TCRdb recomputed calls from the 5' RACE reads with MiXCR, one row per CDR3 protein. Among 200,000 or so distinct CDR3 sequences, 15% to 20% were seen once, and the ten largest hold around 4.1%. The sequenced material came from blood, either unsorted or a sorted T cell fraction (not recorded which). The receptors here all came from a male donor aged 5-29 years with ankylosing spondylitis or in good health (not recorded which). Both conserved end residues are trimmed from each CDR3. The listing skips clone size in some rows; elsewhere it reads once, few, many or a size class.

V gene: TRBV29-1
J gene: TRBJ2-2
clone size: many
CDR3 length: 12
CDR3 protein: SGGTGGATGELF

V gene: TRBV6-5
J gene: TRBJ2-7
clone size: many
CDR3 length: 11
CDR3 protein: ASSPGDSYEQY

V gene: TRBV4-3
J gene: TRBJ2-1
clone size: many
CDR3 length: 15
CDR3 protein: ASSASYAGTSGSGQF

V gene: TRBV12-3/TRBV12-4
J gene: TRBJ1-4
clone size: many
CDR3 length: 14
CDR3 protein: ASSLKGAPNNEKLF

V gene: TRBV20-1
J gene: TRBJ2-1
clone size: -
CDR3 length: 11
CDR3 protein: SASGQGYNEQF

V gene: TRBV7-8
J gene: TRBJ2-1
clone size: -
CDR3 length: 12
CDR3 protein: ASSLGDANNEQF

V gene: TRBV7-9
J gene: TRBJ1-6
clone size: many
CDR3 length: 12
CDR3 protein: ASSPPALGSPLH

V gene: TRBV21-1
J gene: TRBJ1-1
clone size: many
CDR3 length: 15
CDR3 protein: ASSKDPNRTGGTEAF

V gene: TRBV12-3/TRBV12-4
J gene: TRBJ2-3
clone size: -
CDR3 length: 13
CDR3 protein: ASSLVPLSKGTQY

V gene: TRBV20-1
J gene: TRBJ1-3
clone size: few
CDR3 length: 10
CDR3 protein: SARGPGNTIY

V gene: TRBV20-1
J gene: TRBJ1-4
clone size: many
CDR3 length: 17
CDR3 protein: SARDGTKVSGGIGEKLF

V gene: TRBV29-1
J gene: TRBJ1-1
clone size: -
CDR3 length: 9
CDR3 protein: SADSSRGAF

V gene: TRBV20-1
J gene: TRBJ2-1
clone size: -
CDR3 length: 12
CDR3 protein: SAHPPTGYNEQF

V gene: TRBV5-4
J gene: TRBJ2-5
clone size: many
CDR3 length: 12
CDR3 protein: ASSLHTGRETQY

V gene: TRBV29-1
J gene: TRBJ2-1
clone size: many
CDR3 length: 11
CDR3 protein: SVEGQPSNEQF

V gene: TRBV24-1
J gene: TRBJ2-3
clone size: -
CDR3 length: 14
CDR3 protein: ATSDSSGQGGDTQY

V gene: TRBV12-3/TRBV12-4
J gene: TRBJ2-7
clone size: many
CDR3 length: 12
CDR3 protein: ASSYIQGRAQQY

V gene: TRBV20-1
J gene: TRBJ2-1
clone size: many
CDR3 length: 14
CDR3 protein: SARDGSGGVYNEQF

V gene: TRBV6-5
J gene: TRBJ2-3
clone size: many
CDR3 length: 14
CDR3 protein: ASSSPTSAFTDTQY

V gene: TRBV20-1
J gene: TRBJ1-1
clone size: -
CDR3 length: 9
CDR3 protein: SASEIGEAF

V gene: TRBV20-1
J gene: TRBJ2-5
clone size: many
CDR3 length: 13
CDR3 protein: SASSGTGSQETQY

V gene: TRBV20-1
J gene: TRBJ1-2
clone size: many
CDR3 length: 10
CDR3 protein: SGTATNYGYT

V gene: TRBV29-1
J gene: TRBJ2-5
clone size: -
CDR3 length: 12
CDR3 protein: SVERGAGRETQY

V gene: TRBV18
J gene: TRBJ1-5
clone size: many
CDR3 length: 12
CDR3 protein: ASSRGGGNQPQH

V gene: TRBV20-1
J gene: TRBJ2-1
clone size: -
CDR3 length: 12
CDR3 protein: SAKRLAGYNEQF

V gene: TRBV7-9
J gene: TRBJ2-7
clone size: many
CDR3 length: 12
CDR3 protein: ASSQVGTSSEQY

V gene: TRBV6-2/TRBV6-3
J gene: TRBJ2-3
clone size: many
CDR3 length: 17
CDR3 protein: ASSYSTGEPRSSTDTQY

V gene: TRBV3-1
J gene: TRBJ2-6
clone size: many
CDR3 length: 16
CDR3 protein: ASSQEARRSSGANVLT

V gene: TRBV5-1
J gene: TRBJ2-5
clone size: many
CDR3 length: 12
CDR3 protein: ASSLVALQETQY

V gene: TRBV20-1
J gene: TRBJ2-7
clone size: many
CDR3 length: 12
CDR3 protein: SAPYPSGSSVQY

V gene: TRBV20-1
J gene: TRBJ2-7
clone size: -
CDR3 length: 13
CDR3 protein: SASIAGLAHGEQY

V gene: TRBV5-1
J gene: TRBJ2-7
clone size: many
CDR3 length: 13
CDR3 protein: ASSIRQGQNNEQY

V gene: TRBV7-6
J gene: TRBJ2-3
clone size: many
CDR3 length: 12
CDR3 protein: ASSLELGSDTQY

V gene: TRBV12-3/TRBV12-4
J gene: TRBJ2-1
clone size: many
CDR3 length: 16
CDR3 protein: ASSPSTGLARRRSEQF

V gene: TRBV6-5
J gene: TRBJ2-3
clone size: once
CDR3 length: 11
CDR3 protein: ASSYGAEGAQY

V gene: TRBV2
J gene: TRBJ2-1
clone size: once
CDR3 length: 9
CDR3 protein: ASSFQGWEF

V gene: TRBV6-1
J gene: TRBJ2-1
clone size: many
CDR3 length: 10
CDR3 protein: ASSVSYNEQF

V gene: TRBV5-1
J gene: TRBJ2-1
clone size: many
CDR3 length: 14
CDR3 protein: ASSSTEGSSYNEQF

V gene: TRBV5-1
J gene: TRBJ1-5
clone size: many
CDR3 length: 13
CDR3 protein: ASSPGSSSNQPQH

V gene: TRBV5-4
J gene: TRBJ2-5
clone size: many
CDR3 length: 14
CDR3 protein: ASSSMRVTSGETQY

V gene: TRBV9
J gene: TRBJ2-3
clone size: many
CDR3 length: 15
CDR3 protein: ASSPSDAGALKDTQY

V gene: TRBV30
J gene: TRBJ2-2
clone size: many
CDR3 length: 10
CDR3 protein: ACRANTGELF

V gene: TRBV7-8
J gene: TRBJ2-3
clone size: once
CDR3 length: 13
CDR3 protein: ASSPRERFADTQY

V gene: TRBV11-2
J gene: TRBJ2-3
clone size: many
CDR3 length: 14
CDR3 protein: ASSLGVARPTDTQY

V gene: TRBV28
J gene: TRBJ1-5
clone size: many
CDR3 length: 12
CDR3 protein: ASSQQVSNQPQH

V gene: TRBV6-2/TRBV6-3
J gene: TRBJ2-3
clone size: many
CDR3 length: 15
CDR3 protein: ATYRPGLAGLTDTQY

V gene: TRBV14
J gene: TRBJ2-1
clone size: -
CDR3 length: 11
CDR3 protein: ASSQVTLNEQF

V gene: TRBV4-2
J gene: TRBJ2-3
clone size: many
CDR3 length: 14
CDR3 protein: ASSQGLAASTDTQY

V gene: TRBV20-1
J gene: TRBJ1-2
clone size: many
CDR3 length: 15
CDR3 protein: SASMWGQGSSNYGYT